This T cell receptor (beta chain) was profiled in a study of blood T cell repertoires in COVID-19. Looking at the study overall: Sites across the United States, Italy and Spain contributed samples from acute and convalescent COVID-19.

In terms of age and location, participants ranged from about 18 to 90 years and lived in about 25 US areas. This table comes from immunoSEQ multiplex PCR, and its TCRdb copy is limited to in-frame clones, with some not included. The data show roughly 280,000 clones, more than 80% seen once. This CDR3 spans 15 amino acids. V gave up 3 bases and J gave up 4 bases; unmatched junction bases: 4. Germline lookup yields CDR1 KGHDR and CDR2 SFDVKD. The sequence derives from a woman younger than 45 with acute COVID-19. Sequenced: PBMCs or T cells enriched from blood (not recorded which). V is TRBV24-1 and J is TRBJ2-3, with 9 bases identical to TRBD2. The CDR3 DNA is TGTGCCACCAGTGATCCAGCGGGAGGTGCAGATACGCAGTATTTT. Translated, it gives CATSDPAGGADTQYF.